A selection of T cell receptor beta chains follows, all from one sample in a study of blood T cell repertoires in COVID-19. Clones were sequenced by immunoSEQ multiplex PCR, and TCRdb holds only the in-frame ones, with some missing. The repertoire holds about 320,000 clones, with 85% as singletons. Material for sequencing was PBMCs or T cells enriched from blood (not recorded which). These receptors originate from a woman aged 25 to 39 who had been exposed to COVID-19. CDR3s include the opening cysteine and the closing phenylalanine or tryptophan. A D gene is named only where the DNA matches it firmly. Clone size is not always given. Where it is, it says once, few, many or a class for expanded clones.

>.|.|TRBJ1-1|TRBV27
CASSAGRGTEAFF
TGTGCCAGCAGTGCGGGGCGGGGCACTGAAGCTTTCTTT
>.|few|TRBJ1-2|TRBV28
CATGFAGGYTF
TGTGCCACAGGATTTGCTGGGGGCTACACCTTC
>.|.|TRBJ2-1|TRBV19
CASSIQGANEQFF
TGTGCCAGTAGTATACAGGGTGCCAATGAGCAGTTCTTC
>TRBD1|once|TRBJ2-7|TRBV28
CASRAGTGGVGRVYEQYF
TGTGCCAGCAGAGCCGGGACAGGGGGCGTTGGAAGGGTTTACGAGCAGTACTTC
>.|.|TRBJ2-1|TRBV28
CATAGGQLYNEQFF
TGTGCCACCGCGGGGGGACAGCTCTACAATGAGCAGTTCTTC
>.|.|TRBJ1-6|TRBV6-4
CASSPTGHLNSPLHF
TGTGCCAGCAGCCCCACGGGACACCTAAATTCACCCCTCCACTTT
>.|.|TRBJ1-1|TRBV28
CASSVEGEAFF
TGTGCCAGCAGTGTCGAGGGTGAAGCTTTCTTT
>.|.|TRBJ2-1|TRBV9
CASGASAYNEQFF
TGTGCCAGCGGGGCTAGCGCGTACAATGAGCAGTTCTTC
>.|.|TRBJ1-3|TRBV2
CASGRVSSGNTIYF
TGTGCCAGCGGGCGGGTCTCCTCTGGAAACACCATATATTTT
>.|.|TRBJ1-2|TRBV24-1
CATSDEQGYYGYTF
TGTGCCACCAGTGATGAACAGGGATATTATGGCTACACCTTC
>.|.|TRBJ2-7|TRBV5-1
CASSVGSRGSSYEQYF
TGCGCCAGCAGCGTAGGTTCCAGGGGCAGCTCCTACGAGCAGTACTTC
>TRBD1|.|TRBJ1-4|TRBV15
CATSRGGQGSEKLFF
TGTGCCACCAGCAGAGGAGGACAGGGGAGTGAAAAACTGTTTTTT
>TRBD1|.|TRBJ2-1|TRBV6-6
CASSTRQGNGNEQFF
TGTGCCAGCAGTACCCGACAGGGGAACGGCAATGAGCAGTTCTTC
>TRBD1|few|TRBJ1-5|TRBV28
CASITGGVEPQHF
TGTGCCAGCATAACAGGGGGCGTTGAGCCCCAGCATTTT
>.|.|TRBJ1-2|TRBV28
CASSPQGGSWGYTF
TGTGCCAGCAGCCCACAGGGAGGGTCTTGGGGCTACACCTTC
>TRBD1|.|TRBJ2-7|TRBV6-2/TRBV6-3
CASSWKGQEYEQYF
TGTGCCAGCAGTTGGAAGGGACAGGAGTACGAGCAGTACTTC
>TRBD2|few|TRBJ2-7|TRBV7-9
CASSLSTSGIYEQYF
TGTGCCAGCAGCTTATCGACTAGCGGGATCTACGAGCAGTACTTC
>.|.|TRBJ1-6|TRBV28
CASRYSTGLTNSPLHF
TGTGCCAGCAGATACTCCACAGGTTTGACCAATTCACCCCTCCACTTT
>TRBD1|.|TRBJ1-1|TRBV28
CASSLSRRQGNTEAFF
TGTGCCAGCAGTTTATCCCGGCGACAGGGTAACACTGAAGCTTTCTTT
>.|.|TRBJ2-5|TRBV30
CAWSSGGIETQYF
TGTGCCTGGAGTAGTGGAGGGATCGAGACCCAGTACTTC
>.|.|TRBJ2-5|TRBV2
CASSPVGAGVGETQYF
TGTGCCAGCAGCCCCGTGGGGGCGGGAGTAGGGGAGACCCAGTACTTC
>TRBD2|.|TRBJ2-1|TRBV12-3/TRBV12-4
CASRRGSHNEQFF
TGTGCCAGCAGGCGGGGGTCCCACAATGAGCAGTTCTTC
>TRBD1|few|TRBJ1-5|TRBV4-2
CASSQRGGEDQPQHF
TGTGCCAGCAGCCAACGAGGGGGCGAAGATCAGCCCCAGCATTTT
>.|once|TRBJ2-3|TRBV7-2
CASSLRGLGTDTQYF
TGTGCCAGCAGCTTAAGGGGGTTGGGCACAGATACGCAGTATTTT
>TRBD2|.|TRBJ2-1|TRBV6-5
CASKRGSSYNEQFF
TGTGCCAGCAAACGCGGGAGCTCCTACAATGAGCAGTTCTTC
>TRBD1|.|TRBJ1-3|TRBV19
CASSTWDRVSGNTIYF
TGTGCCAGTAGTACCTGGGACAGGGTCTCTGGAAACACCATATATTTT
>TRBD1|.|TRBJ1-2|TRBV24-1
CATSDPRGTAHGYTF
TGTGCCACCAGTGATCCCAGGGGGACGGCCCATGGCTACACCTTC
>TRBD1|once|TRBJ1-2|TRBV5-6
CASSLSGTGVSYGYTF
TGTGCCAGCAGCTTGTCCGGGACAGGGGTAAGCTATGGCTACACCTTC
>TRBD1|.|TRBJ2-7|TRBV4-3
CASSLDRGQGEQYF
TGCGCCAGCAGCTTGGACAGGGGGCAAGGGGAGCAGTACTTC
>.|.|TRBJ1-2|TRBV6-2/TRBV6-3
CASSYSGLNYGYTF
TGTGCCAGCAGTTATTCCGGTTTGAACTATGGCTACACCTTC
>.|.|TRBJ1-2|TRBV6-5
CASSTGFDGYTF
TGTGCCAGCAGCACAGGGTTTGATGGCTACACCTTC
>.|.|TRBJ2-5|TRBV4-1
CASSQEGSVETQYF
TGCGCCAGCAGCCAAGAAGGTAGCGTAGAGACCCAGTACTTC
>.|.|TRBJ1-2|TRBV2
CASRSLAGANYGYTF
TGTGCCAGCAGGTCCCTGGCAGGGGCTAACTATGGCTACACCTTC
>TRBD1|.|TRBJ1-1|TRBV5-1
CASSPGVMGVGGRTEAFF
TGCGCCAGCAGCCCCGGGGTCATGGGCGTAGGGGGCCGTACTGAAGCTTTCTTT
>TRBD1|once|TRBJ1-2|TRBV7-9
CASSPGTVPNYGYTF
TGTGCCAGCAGCCCCGGGACAGTTCCTAACTATGGCTACACCTTC
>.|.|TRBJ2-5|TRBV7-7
CASSLARGRETQYF
TGTGCTAGCAGCTTAGCCAGGGGTCGAGAGACCCAGTACTTC
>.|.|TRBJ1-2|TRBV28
CARSSFRWGGRGYTF
TGTGCCCGCAGTTCTTTCCGGTGGGGGGGTAGGGGCTACACCTTC
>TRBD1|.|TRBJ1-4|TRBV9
CASSVNQGVVTNEKLFF
TGTGCCAGCAGCGTAAACCAGGGGGTGGTAACTAATGAAAAACTGTTTTTT
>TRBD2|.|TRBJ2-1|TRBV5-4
CASSAIAGGLNEQFF
TGTGCCAGCAGCGCAATAGCGGGAGGGCTTAATGAGCAGTTCTTC
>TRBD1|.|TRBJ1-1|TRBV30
CAWSSGTGRGRTEAFF
TGTGCCTGGAGTTCCGGGACAGGGAGAGGAAGGACTGAAGCTTTCTTT
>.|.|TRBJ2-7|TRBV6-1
CASSELFSGWSYEQYF
TGTGCCAGCAGTGAACTCTTCAGCGGGTGGTCCTACGAGCAGTACTTC
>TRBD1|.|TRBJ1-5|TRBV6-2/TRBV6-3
CASSRLSGTGGEQPQHF
TGTGCCAGCAGTCGCCTATCCGGGACAGGGGGAGAACAGCCCCAGCATTTT
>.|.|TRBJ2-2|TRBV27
CASSRLDSGAGELFF
TGTGCCAGCAGTCGACTCGACAGTGGCGCCGGGGAGCTGTTTTTT
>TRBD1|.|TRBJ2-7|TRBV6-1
CASSEFGTGYYEQYF
TGTGCCAGCAGTGAATTCGGGACAGGGTATTACGAGCAGTACTTC
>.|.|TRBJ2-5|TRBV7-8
CASSSGTRKETQYF
TGTGCCAGCAGTTCCGGGACTCGCAAAGAGACCCAGTACTTC
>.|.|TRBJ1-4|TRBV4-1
CASSLILQGSEHEKLFF
TGCGCCAGCAGCCTTATCCTGCAGGGGTCCGAGCACGAAAAACTGTTTTTT
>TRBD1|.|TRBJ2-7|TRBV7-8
CASSSLGQGFYEQYF
TGTGCCAGCAGCTCACTCGGACAGGGATTTTACGAGCAGTACTTC
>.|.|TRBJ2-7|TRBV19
CASSIPGPRAYEQYF
TGTGCCAGTAGTATACCCGGGCCGCGGGCGTACGAGCAGTACTTC